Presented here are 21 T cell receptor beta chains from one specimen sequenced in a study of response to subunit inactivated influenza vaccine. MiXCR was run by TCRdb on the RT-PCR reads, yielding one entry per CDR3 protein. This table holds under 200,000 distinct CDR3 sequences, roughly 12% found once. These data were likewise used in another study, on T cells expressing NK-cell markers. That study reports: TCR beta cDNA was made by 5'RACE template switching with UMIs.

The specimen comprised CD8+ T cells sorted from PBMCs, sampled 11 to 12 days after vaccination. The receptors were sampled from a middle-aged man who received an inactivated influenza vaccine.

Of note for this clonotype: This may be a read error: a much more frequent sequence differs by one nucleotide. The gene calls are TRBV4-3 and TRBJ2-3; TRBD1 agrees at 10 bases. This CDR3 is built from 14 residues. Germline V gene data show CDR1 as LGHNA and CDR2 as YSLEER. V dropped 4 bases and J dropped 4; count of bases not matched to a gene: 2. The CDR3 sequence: CASSPGTGADTQYF. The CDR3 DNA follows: TGCGCCAGCAGCCCGGGGACAGGGGCAGATACGCAGTATTTT.

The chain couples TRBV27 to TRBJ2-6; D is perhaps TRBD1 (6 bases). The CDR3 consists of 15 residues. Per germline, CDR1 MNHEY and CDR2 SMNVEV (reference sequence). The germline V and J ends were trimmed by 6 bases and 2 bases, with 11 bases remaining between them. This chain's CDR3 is CASRTGSAGANVLTF. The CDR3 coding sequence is TGTGCCAGCAGGACAGGATCTGCTGGGGCCAACGTCCTGACTTTC.

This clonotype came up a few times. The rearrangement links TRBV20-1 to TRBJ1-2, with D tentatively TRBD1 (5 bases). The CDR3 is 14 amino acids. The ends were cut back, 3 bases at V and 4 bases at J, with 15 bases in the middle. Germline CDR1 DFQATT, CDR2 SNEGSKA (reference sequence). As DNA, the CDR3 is TGCAGTGCTAGTGCGCCGGGGCAGCTCTATGGCTACACCTTC. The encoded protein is CSASAPGQLYGYTF.

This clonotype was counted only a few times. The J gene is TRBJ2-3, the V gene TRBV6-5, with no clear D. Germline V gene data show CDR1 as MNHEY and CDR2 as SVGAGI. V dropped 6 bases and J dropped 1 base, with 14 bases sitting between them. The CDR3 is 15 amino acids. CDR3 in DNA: TGTGCCAGCAGGTACATCGCTTTAGGCACAGATACGCAGTATTTT. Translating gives CASRYIALGTDTQYF.

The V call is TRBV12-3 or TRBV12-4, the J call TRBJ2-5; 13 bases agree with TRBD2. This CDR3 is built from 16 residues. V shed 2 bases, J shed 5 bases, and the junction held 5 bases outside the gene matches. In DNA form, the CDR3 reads TGTGCCAGCAGTTTAATTGGACTAGCGGGAGAGGAGACCCAGTACTTC. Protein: CASSLIGLAGEETQYF.

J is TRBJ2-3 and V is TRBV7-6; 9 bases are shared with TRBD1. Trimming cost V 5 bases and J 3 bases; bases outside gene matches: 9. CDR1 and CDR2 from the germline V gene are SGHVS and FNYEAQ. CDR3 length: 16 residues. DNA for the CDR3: TGTGCCAGCAGCCAGGGGGCGGGGACAGGGACAGATACGCAGTATTTT. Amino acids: CASSQGAGTGTDTQYF.

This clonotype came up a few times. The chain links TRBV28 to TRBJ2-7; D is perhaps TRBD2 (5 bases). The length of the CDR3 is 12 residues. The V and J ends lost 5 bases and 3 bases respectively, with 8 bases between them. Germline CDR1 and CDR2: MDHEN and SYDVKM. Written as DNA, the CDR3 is TGTGCCAGCAGTGACTACAACTACGAGCAGTACTTC. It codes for CASSDYNYEQYF.

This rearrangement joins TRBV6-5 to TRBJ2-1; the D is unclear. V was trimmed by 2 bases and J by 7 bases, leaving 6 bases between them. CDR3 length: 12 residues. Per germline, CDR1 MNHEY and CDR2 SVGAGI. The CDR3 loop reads CASSYEGNEQFF. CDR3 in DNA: TGTGCCAGCAGTTACGAAGGAAATGAGCAGTTCTTC.

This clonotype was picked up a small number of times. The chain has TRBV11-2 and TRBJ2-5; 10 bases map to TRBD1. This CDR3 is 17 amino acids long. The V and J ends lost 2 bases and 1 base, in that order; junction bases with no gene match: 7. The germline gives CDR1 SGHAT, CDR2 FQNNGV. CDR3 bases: TGTGCCAGCAGCTTACCGGCGGGACAGGGGCTCCAAGAGACCCAGTACTTC. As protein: CASSLPAGQGLQETQYF.

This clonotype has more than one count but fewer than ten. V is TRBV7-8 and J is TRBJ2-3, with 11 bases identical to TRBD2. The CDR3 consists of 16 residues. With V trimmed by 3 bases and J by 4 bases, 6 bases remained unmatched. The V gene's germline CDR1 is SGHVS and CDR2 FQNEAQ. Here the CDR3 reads CASSFHTSGSADTQYF. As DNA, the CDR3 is TGTGCCAGCAGCTTCCATACTAGCGGGAGTGCAGATACGCAGTATTTT.

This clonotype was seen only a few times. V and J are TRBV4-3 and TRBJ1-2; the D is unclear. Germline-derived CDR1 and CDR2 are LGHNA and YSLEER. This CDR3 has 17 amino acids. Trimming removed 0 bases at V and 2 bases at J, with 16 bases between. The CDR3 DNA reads TGCGCCAGCAGCCAAGATCTTTACGACGGGTTCAACTATGGCTACACCTTC. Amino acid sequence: CASSQDLYDGFNYGYTF.

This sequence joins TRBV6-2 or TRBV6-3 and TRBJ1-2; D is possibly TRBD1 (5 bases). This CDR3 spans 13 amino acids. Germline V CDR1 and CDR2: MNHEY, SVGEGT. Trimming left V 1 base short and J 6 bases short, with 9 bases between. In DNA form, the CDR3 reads TGTGCCAGCAGTTACTGGCTGGGGGATGGCTACACCTTC. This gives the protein CASSYWLGDGYTF.

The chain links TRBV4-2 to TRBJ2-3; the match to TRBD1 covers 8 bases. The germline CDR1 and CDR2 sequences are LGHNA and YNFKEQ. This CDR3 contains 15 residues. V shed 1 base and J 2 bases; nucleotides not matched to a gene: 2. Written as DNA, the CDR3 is TGTGCCAGCAGCCAAGGGACAGGGCCCACAGATACGCAGTATTTT. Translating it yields CASSQGTGPTDTQYF.

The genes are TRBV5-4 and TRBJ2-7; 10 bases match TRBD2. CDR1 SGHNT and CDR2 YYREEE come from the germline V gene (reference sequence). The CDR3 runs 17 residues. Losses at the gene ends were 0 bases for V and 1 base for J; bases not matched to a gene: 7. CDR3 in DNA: TGTGCCAGCAGCTTGGTGGGGGGACTAGCGCTTTCCTACGAGCAGTACTTC. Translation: CASSLVGGLALSYEQYF.

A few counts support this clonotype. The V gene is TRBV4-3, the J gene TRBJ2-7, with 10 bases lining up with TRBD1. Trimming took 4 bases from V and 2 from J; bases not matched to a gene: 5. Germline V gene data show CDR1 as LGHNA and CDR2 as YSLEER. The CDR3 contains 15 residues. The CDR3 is CASSRGTGETYEQYF. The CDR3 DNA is TGCGCCAGCAGCCGAGGGACAGGGGAGACCTACGAGCAGTACTTC.

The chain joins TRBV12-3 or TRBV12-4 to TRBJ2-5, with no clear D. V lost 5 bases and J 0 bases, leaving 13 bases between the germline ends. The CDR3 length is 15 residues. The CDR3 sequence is CASSRTGPDQETQYF. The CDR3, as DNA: TGTGCCAGCAGTCGCACCGGACCGGACCAAGAGACCCAGTACTTC.

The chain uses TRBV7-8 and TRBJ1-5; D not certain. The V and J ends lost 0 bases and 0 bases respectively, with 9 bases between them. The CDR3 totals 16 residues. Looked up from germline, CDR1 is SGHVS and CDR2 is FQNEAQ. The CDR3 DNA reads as TGTGCCAGCAGCTTAGCAGAGGCCTATAGCAATCAGCCCCAGCATTTT. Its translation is CASSLAEAYSNQPQHF.

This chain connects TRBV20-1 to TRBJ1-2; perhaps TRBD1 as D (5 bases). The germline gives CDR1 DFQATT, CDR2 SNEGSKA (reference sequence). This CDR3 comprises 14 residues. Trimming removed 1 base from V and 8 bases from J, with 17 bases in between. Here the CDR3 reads CSARVDETEDGYTF. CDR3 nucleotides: TGCAGTGCTAGAGTCGATGAGACAGAGGACGGCTACACCTTC.

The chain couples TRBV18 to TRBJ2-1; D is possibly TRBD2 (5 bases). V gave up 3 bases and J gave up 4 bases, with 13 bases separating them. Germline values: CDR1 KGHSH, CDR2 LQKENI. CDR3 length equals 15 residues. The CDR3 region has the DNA TGTGCCAGCTCACCTGATGGGAGCCAATACAATGAGCAGTTCTTC. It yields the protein CASSPDGSQYNEQFF.

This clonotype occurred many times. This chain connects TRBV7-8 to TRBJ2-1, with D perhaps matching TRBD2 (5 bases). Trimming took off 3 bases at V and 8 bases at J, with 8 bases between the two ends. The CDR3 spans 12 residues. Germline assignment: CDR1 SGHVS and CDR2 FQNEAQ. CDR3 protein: CASSLGVDEQFF. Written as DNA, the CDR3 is TGTGCCAGCAGCTTGGGAGTGGATGAGCAGTTCTTC. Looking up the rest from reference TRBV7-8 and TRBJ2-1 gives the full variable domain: GAGVSQSPRYKVAKRGQDVALRCDPISGHVSLFWYQQALGQGPEFLTYFQNEAQLDKSGLPSDRFFAERPEGSVSTLKIQRTQQEDSAVYLCASSLGVDEQFFGPGTRLTVL.

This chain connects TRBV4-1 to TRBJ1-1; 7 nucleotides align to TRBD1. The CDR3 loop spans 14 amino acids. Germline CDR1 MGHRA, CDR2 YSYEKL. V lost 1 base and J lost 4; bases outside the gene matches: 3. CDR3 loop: CASSQGQGSTEAFF. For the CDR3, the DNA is TGCGCCAGCAGCCAAGGACAGGGTTCCACTGAAGCTTTCTTT.